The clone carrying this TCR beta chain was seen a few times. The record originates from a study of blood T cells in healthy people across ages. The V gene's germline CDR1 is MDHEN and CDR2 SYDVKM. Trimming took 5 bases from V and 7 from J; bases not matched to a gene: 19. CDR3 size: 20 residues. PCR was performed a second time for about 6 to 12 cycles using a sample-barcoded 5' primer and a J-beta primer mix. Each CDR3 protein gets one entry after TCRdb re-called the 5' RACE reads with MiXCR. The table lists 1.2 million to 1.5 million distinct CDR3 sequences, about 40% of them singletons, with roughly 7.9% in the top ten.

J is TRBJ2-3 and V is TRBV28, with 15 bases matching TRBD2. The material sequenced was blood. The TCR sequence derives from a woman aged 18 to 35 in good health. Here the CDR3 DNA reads TGTGCCAGCAGTCCTCAGAGGACTAGCGGGGGGGCCTCGCTTCGAAATACGCAGTATTTT. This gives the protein CASSPQRTSGGASLRNTQYF.